These T cell receptor beta chains were read from a single sample in a study of T cell changes during pregnancy in multiple sclerosis. Clones were read by immunoSEQ multiplex PCR, and TCRdb kept only the in-frame ones, dropping some. The data contain about 62,000 clones, about 94% of them singletons. The input for sequencing was CD8+ T cells from peripheral blood mononuclear cells, taken in the second trimester of pregnancy. The receptors originated from a female donor with multiple sclerosis, enrolled in a pregnancy study. CDR3s include the opening cysteine and the closing phenylalanine or tryptophan. Fields, in order: V gene, D gene, J gene, clone size, CDR3 protein, CDR3 DNA. The D gene is left open where the match is weak. Size is omitted from some rows. Given values are once, few, many or a class for expanded clones.

TRBV28	NA	TRBJ1-4	NA	CASTGNNEKLFF	TGTGCCAGCACGGGGAACAATGAAAAACTGTTTTTT
TRBV5-5	NA	TRBJ1-1	once	CASSFGAGDYAEAFF	TGTGCCAGCAGCTTCGGGGCAGGGGATTACGCTGAAGCTTTCTTT
TRBV5-1	TRBD1	TRBJ2-3	NA	CASSLRTGSTDTQYF	TGCGCCAGCAGCCTGAGGACAGGGTCCACAGATACGCAGTATTTT
TRBV2	TRBD1	TRBJ2-7	NA	CAKAGGQGGSEQYF	TGTGCCAAGGCCGGGGGACAGGGGGGCTCCGAGCAGTACTTC
TRBV11-2	TRBD1	TRBJ1-2	NA	CASSSVRTGVHGYTF	TGTGCCAGCAGCTCCGTCCGGACAGGGGTCCATGGCTACACCTTC
TRBV27	NA	TRBJ1-1	NA	CASSFSGMNTEAFF	TGTGCCAGCAGTTTTTCCGGGATGAACACTGAAGCTTTCTTT
TRBV5-4	NA	TRBJ2-7	NA	CASSSLDAIYEQYF	TGTGCCAGCAGCTCCTTAGATGCGATCTACGAGCAGTACTTC
TRBV6-1	NA	TRBJ1-1	NA	CASSEASGGATEAFF	TGTGCCAGCAGTGAAGCAAGCGGGGGAGCGACTGAAGCTTTCTTT
TRBV7-9	TRBD2	TRBJ2-1	NA	CASRLAGPHEQFF	TGTGCCAGCAGGCTAGCGGGCCCCCATGAGCAGTTCTTC
TRBV7-8	NA	TRBJ2-3	NA	CASSLGLGGASTDTQYF	TGTGCCAGCAGCTTAGGGCTCGGAGGGGCTAGCACAGATACGCAGTATTTT
TRBV9	TRBD2	TRBJ2-3	NA	CASSVEGREKDTQYF	TGTGCCAGCAGCGTAGAAGGGCGGGAGAAAGATACGCAGTATTTT
TRBV9	TRBD1	TRBJ1-2	few	CASSMKPGQGVHYGYTF	TGTGCCAGCAGCATGAAACCGGGACAGGGGGTACACTATGGCTACACCTTC
TRBV19	TRBD1	TRBJ1-1	NA	CASSFRTGADWGSTEAFF	TGTGCCAGTAGTTTCAGGACAGGGGCCGATTGGGGAAGCACTGAAGCTTTCTTT
TRBV29-1	NA	TRBJ1-1	few	CSVETRYTEAFF	TGCAGCGTTGAAACCAGGTACACTGAAGCTTTCTTT
TRBV18	TRBD1	TRBJ1-5	few	CASSPPGTGDQPQHF	TGTGCCAGCTCACCACCGGGGACAGGAGATCAGCCCCAGCATTTT
TRBV25-1	NA	TRBJ1-1	NA	CASSGGKQVMNTEAFF	TGTGCCAGCAGTGGGGGCAAACAGGTTATGAACACTGAAGCTTTCTTT
TRBV5-1	TRBD1	TRBJ1-1	NA	CASSLDRGTEAFF	TGCGCCAGCAGCCTGGACAGGGGGACTGAAGCTTTCTTT
TRBV7-9	TRBD1	TRBJ2-7	once	CASSLPQGQGRYEQYF	TGTGCCAGCAGCCTCCCCCAGGGACAGGGTCGTTACGAGCAGTACTTC
TRBV10-3	NA	TRBJ1-1	NA	CAISSQGNTEAFF	TGTGCCATCAGTTCTCAGGGAAACACTGAAGCTTTCTTT
TRBV28	NA	TRBJ1-1	NA	CASSFHRIDMNTEAFF	TGTGCCAGCAGTTTCCACAGGATCGACATGAACACTGAAGCTTTCTTT
TRBV12-2	NA	TRBJ2-1	NA	CASRLYRPEIPGLYNEQFF	TGTGCAAGTCGCTTATACCGACCCGAAATACCAGGACTGTACAATGAGCAGTTCTTC
TRBV6-5	NA	TRBJ1-1	once	CASSSGSWHTEAFF	TGTGCCAGCAGTTCAGGCTCTTGGCACACTGAAGCTTTCTTT
TRBV2	NA	TRBJ1-1	NA	CASRRQANTEAFF	TGTGCCAGCAGGCGACAGGCGAACACTGAAGCTTTCTTT
TRBV7-9	NA	TRBJ1-5	NA	CASSQRGGSNQPQHF	TGTGCCAGCAGCCAACGGGGGGGCAGCAATCAGCCCCAGCATTTT
TRBV9	TRBD2	TRBJ2-5	NA	CASSVDGTSGRGPQETQYF	TGTGCCAGCAGCGTAGATGGGACTAGCGGGAGGGGGCCCCAAGAGACCCAGTACTTC
TRBV28	NA	TRBJ1-5	NA	CASSAPSTRGSNQPQHF	TGTGCCAGCAGTGCACCGTCTACCAGGGGCTCCAATCAGCCCCAGCATTTT
TRBV29-1	TRBD1	TRBJ2-7	NA	CSVAGQGAWYEQYF	TGCAGCGTCGCTGGACAGGGGGCATGGTACGAGCAGTACTTC
TRBV27	NA	TRBJ2-1	NA	CASSATGLEQFF	TGTGCCAGCAGTGCTACAGGGTTGGAGCAGTTCTTC
TRBV2	NA	TRBJ1-2	NA	CASRSTGDYGYTF	TGTGCCAGCAGGTCCACAGGAGACTATGGCTACACCTTC
TRBV5-6	TRBD2	TRBJ2-1	NA	CASSLGTLAGATRVEQFF	TGTGCCAGCAGCTTGGGTACCCTAGCGGGGGCTACGAGGGTCGAGCAGTTCTTC
TRBV19	TRBD2	TRBJ2-1	NA	CASSIAAGGPVEQFF	TGTGCCAGTAGTATAGCTGCGGGAGGGCCCGTGGAGCAGTTCTTC
TRBV27	TRBD1	TRBJ2-7	NA	CASSFGGQGYEQYF	TGTGCCAGCAGTTTTGGTGGACAGGGCTACGAGCAGTACTTC
TRBV4-1	NA	TRBJ2-7	NA	CASSQHSQRLMYEQYF	TGCGCCAGCAGCCAACATTCCCAGCGGCTAATGTACGAGCAGTACTTC
TRBV2	NA	TRBJ2-2	few	CASREGPNTGELFF	TGTGCCAGCAGGGAGGGTCCTAACACCGGGGAGCTGTTTTTT
TRBV4-1	TRBD1	TRBJ2-5	NA	CASSQGPGTGGQETQYF	TGCGCCAGCAGCCAAGGACCCGGGACAGGGGGCCAAGAGACCCAGTACTTC
TRBV19	TRBD1	TRBJ2-7	NA	CASSIGTGYPYEQYF	TGTGCCAGTAGTATTGGGACAGGGTATCCCTACGAGCAGTACTTC
TRBV19	NA	TRBJ1-4	NA	CASSLGALGELFF	TGTGCCAGTAGTCTCGGCGCACTTGGAGAACTGTTTTTT
TRBV6-6	TRBD1	TRBJ1-1	NA	CASSYTTGGDTEAFF	TGTGCCAGCAGTTACACGACAGGGGGGGACACTGAAGCTTTCTTT
TRBV5-1	TRBD1	TRBJ2-7	NA	CASSLGGQGYEQYF	TGCGCCAGCAGCTTGGGGGGACAGGGCTACGAGCAGTACTTC
TRBV11-3	NA	TRBJ2-2	NA	CASSLVAGNTGELFF	TGTGCCAGCAGCTTAGTGGCGGGAAACACCGGGGAGCTGTTTTTT
TRBV7-2	NA	TRBJ2-7	NA	CASSPHPPLSYEQYF	TGTGCCAGCAGCCCTCATCCTCCACTCTCCTACGAGCAGTACTTC
TRBV4-3	TRBD2	TRBJ2-1	NA	CASSGTSGNYNEQFF	TGCGCCAGCAGCGGGACTAGCGGGAACTACAATGAGCAGTTCTTC